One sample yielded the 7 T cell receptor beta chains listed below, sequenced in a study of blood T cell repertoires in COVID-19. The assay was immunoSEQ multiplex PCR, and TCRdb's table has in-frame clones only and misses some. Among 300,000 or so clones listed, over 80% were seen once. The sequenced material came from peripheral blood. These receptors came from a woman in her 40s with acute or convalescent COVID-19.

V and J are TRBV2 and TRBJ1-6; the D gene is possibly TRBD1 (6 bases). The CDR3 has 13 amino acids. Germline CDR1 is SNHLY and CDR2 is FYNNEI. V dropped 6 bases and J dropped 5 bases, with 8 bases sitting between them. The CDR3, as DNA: TGTGCCAGCAGCGGACAGAATAATTCACCCCTCCACTTT. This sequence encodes CASSGQNNSPLHF. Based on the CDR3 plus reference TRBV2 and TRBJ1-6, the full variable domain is EPEVTQTPSHQVTQMGQEVILRCVPISNHLYFYWYRQILGQKVEFLVSFYNNEISEKSEIFDDQFSVERPDGSNFTLKIRSTKLEDSAMYFCASSGQNNSPLHFGNGTRLTVT.

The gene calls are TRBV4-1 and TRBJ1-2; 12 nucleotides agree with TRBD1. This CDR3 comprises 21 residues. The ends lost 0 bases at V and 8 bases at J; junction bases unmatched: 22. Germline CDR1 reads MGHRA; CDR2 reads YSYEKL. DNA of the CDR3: TGCGCCAGCAGCCAAGAAGGGTTTGGCCTTGGGGACAGGGGGCGTAAAAGAGGCTACACCTTC. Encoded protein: CASSQEGFGLGDRGRKRGYTF.

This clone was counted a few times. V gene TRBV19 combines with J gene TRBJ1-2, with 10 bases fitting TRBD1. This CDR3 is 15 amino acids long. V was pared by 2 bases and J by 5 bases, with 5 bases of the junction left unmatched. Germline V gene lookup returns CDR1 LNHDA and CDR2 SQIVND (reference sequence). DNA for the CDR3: TGTGCCAGTAGTATATCGGGACAGGGGCCGTATGGCTACACCTTC. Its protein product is CASSISGQGPYGYTF.

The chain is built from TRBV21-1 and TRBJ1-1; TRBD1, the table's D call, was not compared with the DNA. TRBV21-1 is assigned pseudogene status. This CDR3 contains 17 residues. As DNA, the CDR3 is TGTGCCAGCAGCAGGGGGGTTACAGGGGCCCAGAACACTGAAGCTTTCTTT. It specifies CASSRGVTGAQNTEAFF.

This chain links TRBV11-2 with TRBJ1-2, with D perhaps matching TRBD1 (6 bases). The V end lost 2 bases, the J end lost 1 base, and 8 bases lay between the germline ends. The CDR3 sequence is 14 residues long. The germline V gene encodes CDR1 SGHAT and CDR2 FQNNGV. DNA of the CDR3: TGTGCCAGCAGCTTAACAGGGCTTAACTATGGCTACACCTTC. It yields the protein CASSLTGLNYGYTF.

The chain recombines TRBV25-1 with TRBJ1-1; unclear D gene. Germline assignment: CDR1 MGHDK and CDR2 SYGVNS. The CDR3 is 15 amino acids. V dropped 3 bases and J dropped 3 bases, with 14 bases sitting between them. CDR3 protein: CASSDPRGVDTEAFF. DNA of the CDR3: TGTGCCAGCAGTGACCCACGGGGTGTGGACACTGAAGCTTTCTTT.

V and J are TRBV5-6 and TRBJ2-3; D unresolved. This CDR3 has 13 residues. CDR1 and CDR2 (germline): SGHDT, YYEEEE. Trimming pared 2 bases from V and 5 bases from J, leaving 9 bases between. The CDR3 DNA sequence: TGTGCCAGCAGCTTAATGTCCCGAGATACGCAGTATTTT. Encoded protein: CASSLMSRDTQYF.